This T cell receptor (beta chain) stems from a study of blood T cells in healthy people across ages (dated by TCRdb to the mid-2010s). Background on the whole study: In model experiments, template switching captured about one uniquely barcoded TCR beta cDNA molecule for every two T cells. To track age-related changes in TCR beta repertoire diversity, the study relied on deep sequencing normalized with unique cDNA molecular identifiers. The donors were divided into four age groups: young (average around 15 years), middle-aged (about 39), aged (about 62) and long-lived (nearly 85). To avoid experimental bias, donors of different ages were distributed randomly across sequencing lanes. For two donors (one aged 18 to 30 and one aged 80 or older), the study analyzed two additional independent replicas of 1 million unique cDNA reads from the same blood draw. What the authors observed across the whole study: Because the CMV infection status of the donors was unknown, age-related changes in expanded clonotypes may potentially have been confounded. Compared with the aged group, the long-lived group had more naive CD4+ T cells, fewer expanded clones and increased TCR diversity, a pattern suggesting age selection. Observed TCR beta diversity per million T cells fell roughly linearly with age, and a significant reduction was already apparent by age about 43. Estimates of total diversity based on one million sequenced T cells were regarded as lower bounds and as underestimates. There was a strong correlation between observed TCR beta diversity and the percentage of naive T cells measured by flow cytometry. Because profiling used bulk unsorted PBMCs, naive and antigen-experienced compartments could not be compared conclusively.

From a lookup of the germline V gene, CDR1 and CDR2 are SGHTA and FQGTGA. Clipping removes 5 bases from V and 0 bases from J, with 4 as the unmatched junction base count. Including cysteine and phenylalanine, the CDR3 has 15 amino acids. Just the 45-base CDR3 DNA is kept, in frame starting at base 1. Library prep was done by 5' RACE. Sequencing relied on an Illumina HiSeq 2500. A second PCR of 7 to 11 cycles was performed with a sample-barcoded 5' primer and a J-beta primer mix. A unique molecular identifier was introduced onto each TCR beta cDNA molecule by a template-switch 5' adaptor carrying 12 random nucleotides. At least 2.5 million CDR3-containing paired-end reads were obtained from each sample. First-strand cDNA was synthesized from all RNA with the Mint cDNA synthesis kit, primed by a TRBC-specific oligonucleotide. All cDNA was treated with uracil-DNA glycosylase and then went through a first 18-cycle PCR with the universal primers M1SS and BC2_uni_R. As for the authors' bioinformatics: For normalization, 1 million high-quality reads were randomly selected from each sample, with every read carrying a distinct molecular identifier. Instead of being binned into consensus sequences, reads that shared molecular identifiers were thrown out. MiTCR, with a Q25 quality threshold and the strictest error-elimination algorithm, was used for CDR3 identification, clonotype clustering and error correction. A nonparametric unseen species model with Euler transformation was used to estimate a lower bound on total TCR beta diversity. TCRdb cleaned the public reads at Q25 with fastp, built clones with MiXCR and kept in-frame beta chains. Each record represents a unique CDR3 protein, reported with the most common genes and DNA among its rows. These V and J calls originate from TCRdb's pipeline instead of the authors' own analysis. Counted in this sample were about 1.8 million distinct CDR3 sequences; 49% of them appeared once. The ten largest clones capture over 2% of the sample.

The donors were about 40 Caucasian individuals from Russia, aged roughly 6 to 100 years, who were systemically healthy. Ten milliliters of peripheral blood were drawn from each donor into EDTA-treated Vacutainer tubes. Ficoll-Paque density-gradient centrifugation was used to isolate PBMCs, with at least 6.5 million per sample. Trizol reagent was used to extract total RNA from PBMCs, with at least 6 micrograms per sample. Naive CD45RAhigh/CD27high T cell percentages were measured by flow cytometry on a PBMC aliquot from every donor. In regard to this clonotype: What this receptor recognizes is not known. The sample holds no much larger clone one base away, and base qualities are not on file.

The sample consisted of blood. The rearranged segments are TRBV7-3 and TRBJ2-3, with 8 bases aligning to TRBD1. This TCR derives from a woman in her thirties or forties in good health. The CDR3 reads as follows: CASSAQGGSTDTQYF. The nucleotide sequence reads TGTGCCAGCAGCGCACAGGGGGGTAGCACAGATACGCAGTATTTT.